These 6 T cell receptor beta chains were sequenced from one sample in a study of beta chain features in type 1 diabetes. What was sequenced were expressed TCRB transcripts, since all of the isolated RNA had been reverse transcribed. Clones were sequenced by immunoSEQ multiplex PCR, and TCRdb holds only the in-frame ones, with some missing. The sample consists of 120,000 to 150,000 clones, approximately 52% of them appearing once. Material: Tregs from blood. These receptor sequences come from a man between 18 and 29 years old in good health.

The CDR3 nucleotides are TGTGCCAGCAGTGGCCGGGACAGGGGGGTTTACAATGAGCAGTTCTTC. The encoded protein is CASSGRDRGVYNEQFF. The chain links TRBV6-1 to TRBJ2-1, with 11 bases identical to TRBD1. Germline CDR1 is MNHNS and CDR2 is SASEGT. With 4 bases clipped from V and 4 bases from J, the junction kept 6 bases outside the gene matches. The CDR3 is made up of 16 amino acids.

In its sample, this clone was seen a few times. CDR3 nucleotide sequence: TGTGCCATCAGTGATGGGACAGGGGCTGGTAATGAAAAACTGTTTTTT. Amino acids: CAISDGTGAGNEKLFF. The gene calls are TRBV10-3 and TRBJ1-4; the match to TRBD1 covers 10 bases. The germline V gene has CDR1 ENHRY and CDR2 SYGVKD. The CDR3 covers 16 residues. V shed 3 bases and J 4 bases; nucleotides not matched to a gene: 5.

The V gene is TRBV7-2, the J gene TRBJ1-2; D is unclear. Germline V gene sequence: CDR1 SGHTA, CDR2 FQGNSA. The V end lost 7 bases, the J end lost 4 bases, and 16 bases lay between the germline ends. The CDR3 covers 14 residues. The CDR3 loop reads CASTRGLGPYGYTF. CDR3 in DNA: TGTGCCAGCACCCGCGGGCTTGGGCCCTATGGCTACACCTTC. Complete variable domain (other parts from reference TRBV7-2 and TRBJ1-2): GAGVSQSPSNKVTEKGKDVELRCDPISGHTALYWYRQSLGQGLEFLIYFQGNSAPDKSGLPSDRFSAERTGGSVSTLTIQRTQQEDSAVYLCASTRGLGPYGYTFGSGTRLTVV.

The chain couples TRBV7-9 to TRBJ2-7; 9 bases map to TRBD1. With 4 bases clipped from V and 1 base from J, the junction kept 8 bases outside the gene matches. The CDR3 length is 16 residues. CDR1 is SEHNR, CDR2 FQNEAQ, per germline (reference sequence). The CDR3 spells CASSSPRGQGSYEQYF. The CDR3 coding sequence is TGTGCCAGCAGCTCTCCAAGAGGACAGGGGTCCTACGAGCAGTACTTC.

The chain carries TRBV18 and TRBJ1-5, with 10 positions matching TRBD1. CDR1 is KGHSH and CDR2 is LQKENI in the germline V gene. Unmatched junction bases numbered 2, after V lost 4 bases and J lost 2 bases. The CDR3 totals 15 residues. The CDR3 sequence is CASSQDRGGNQPQHF. CDR3 bases: TGTGCCAGCTCACAGGACAGGGGGGGCAATCAGCCCCAGCATTTT.

This clone was seen a handful of times. CDR3 in amino acids: CASSYGRYRHEQYF. In nucleotides, the CDR3 is TGTGCCAGCAGCTACGGTCGGTACCGTCACGAGCAGTACTTC. The chain couples TRBV7-2 to TRBJ2-7; no clear D. Germline V CDR1 and CDR2: SGHTA, FQGNSA. Trimming pared 4 bases from V and 5 bases from J, leaving 15 bases between. This CDR3 comprises 14 residues.